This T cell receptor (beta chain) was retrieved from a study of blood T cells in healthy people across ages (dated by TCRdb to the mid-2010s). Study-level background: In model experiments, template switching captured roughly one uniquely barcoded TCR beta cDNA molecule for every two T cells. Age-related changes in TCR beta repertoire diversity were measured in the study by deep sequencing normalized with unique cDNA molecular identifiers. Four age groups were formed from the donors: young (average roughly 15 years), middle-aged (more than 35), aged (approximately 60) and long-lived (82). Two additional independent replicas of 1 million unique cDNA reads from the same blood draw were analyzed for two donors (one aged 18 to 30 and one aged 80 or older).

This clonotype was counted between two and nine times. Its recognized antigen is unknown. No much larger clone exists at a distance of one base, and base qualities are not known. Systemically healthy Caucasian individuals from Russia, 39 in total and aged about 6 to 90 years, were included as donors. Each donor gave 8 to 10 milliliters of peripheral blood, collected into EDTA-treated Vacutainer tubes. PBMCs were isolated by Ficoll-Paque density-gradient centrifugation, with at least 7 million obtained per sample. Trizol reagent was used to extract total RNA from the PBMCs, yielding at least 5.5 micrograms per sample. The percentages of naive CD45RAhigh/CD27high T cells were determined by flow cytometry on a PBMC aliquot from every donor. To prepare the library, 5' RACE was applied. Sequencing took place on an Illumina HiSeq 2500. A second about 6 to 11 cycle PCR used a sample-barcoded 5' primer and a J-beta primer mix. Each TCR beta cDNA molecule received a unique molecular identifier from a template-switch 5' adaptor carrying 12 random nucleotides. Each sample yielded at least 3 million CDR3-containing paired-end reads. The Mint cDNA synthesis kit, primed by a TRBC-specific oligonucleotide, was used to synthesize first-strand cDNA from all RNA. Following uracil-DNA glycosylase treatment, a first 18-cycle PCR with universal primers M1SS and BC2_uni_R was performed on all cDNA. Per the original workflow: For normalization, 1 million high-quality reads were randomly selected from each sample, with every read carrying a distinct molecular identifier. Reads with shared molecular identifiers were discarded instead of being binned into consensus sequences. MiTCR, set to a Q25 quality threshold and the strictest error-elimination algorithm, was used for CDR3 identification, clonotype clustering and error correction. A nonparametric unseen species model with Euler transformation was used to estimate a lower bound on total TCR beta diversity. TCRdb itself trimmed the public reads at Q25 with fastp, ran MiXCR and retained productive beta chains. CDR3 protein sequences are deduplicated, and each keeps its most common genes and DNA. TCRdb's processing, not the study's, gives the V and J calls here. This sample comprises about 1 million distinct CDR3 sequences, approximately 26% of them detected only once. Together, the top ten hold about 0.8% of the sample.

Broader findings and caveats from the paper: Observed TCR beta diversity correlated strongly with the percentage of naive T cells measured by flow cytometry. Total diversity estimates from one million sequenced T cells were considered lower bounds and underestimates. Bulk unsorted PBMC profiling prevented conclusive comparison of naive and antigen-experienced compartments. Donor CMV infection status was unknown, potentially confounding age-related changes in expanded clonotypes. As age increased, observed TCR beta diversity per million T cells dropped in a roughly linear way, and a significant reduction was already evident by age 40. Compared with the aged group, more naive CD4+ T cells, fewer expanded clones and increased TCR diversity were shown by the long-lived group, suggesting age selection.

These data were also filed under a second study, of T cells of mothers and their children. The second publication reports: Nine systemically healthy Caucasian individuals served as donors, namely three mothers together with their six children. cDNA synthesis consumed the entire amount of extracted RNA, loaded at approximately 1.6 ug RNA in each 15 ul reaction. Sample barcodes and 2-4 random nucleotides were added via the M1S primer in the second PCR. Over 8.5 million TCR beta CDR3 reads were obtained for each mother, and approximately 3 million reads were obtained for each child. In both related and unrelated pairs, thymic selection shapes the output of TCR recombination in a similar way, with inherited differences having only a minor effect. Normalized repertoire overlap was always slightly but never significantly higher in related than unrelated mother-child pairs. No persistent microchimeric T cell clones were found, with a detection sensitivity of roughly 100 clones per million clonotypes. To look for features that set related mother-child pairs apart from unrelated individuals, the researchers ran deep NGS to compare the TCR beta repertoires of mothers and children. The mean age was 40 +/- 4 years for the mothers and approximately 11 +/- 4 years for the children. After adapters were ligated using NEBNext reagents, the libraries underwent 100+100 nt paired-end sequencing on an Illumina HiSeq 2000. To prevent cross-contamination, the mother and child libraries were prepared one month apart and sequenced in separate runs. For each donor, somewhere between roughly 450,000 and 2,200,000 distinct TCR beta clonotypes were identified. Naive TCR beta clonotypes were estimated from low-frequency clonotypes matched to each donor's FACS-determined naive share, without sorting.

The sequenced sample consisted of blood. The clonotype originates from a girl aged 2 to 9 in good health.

The nucleotide sequence is TGCGCCAGCAGCCTCCGTCCGAGGTCTAGCACAGATACGCAGTATTTT. Translation gives CASSLRPRSSTDTQYF. The receptor chain draws on TRBV4-1 and TRBJ2-3; no D segment can be confidently identified. Based on the germline V gene, the CDR1 and CDR2 sequences are MGHRA and YSYEKL. The CDR3 holds 16 amino acids from the cysteine to the phenylalanine. Only the CDR3 portion is preserved as DNA: 48 bases, with reading frame beginning at the first base. V is reduced by 4 bases and J by 0 bases, leaving a spacing of 14 bases between them.